What follows is one T cell receptor beta chain and its context. This specimen comes from a study of shared clonotypes between healthy human individuals. It was CD45RO-negative cells, positively selected for CCR7, that made up naive CD8 cells, with terminally differentiated effector memory CD45RA+ cells excluded. With 3 bases clipped from V and 0 bases from J, the junction kept 5 bases outside the gene matches. Per the germline V gene, CDR1 is SEHNR and CDR2 is FQNEAQ (reference sequence). The CDR3 spans 17 residues. The data were produced by immunoSEQ multiplex PCR, yet TCRdb's version contains in-frame clones alone and is incomplete. The table lists approximately 2,000,000 clones, around 93% of them singletons.

Sequencing input: naive CD8+ T cells from PBMCs. V usage is TRBV7-9 and J usage is TRBJ2-6; the match to TRBD2 covers 7 bases. This clonotype originated in a man between 18 and 35 years old in good health. Some clones in this sample may be carry-over from other donors' samples. The CDR3 region has the DNA TGTGCCAGCAGCTTTGGCGGGGGACTCTCTGGGGCCAACGTCCTGACTTTC. As protein: CASSFGGGLSGANVLTF.